A single sample is the source of the 20 T cell receptor beta chains below, sequenced in a study of blood T cell repertoires in COVID-19 (dated by TCRdb to the early 2020s). Library creation used the immunoSEQ multiplex PCR assay. In TCRdb, the immuneACCESS table is reduced to in-frame sequences with V and J assigned. These tables do not hold every clone; where another copy was compared, an unresolved V gene accounts for under half, and the others remain unexplained. A total of about 200,000 clones appear in this sample, roughly 94% of them only once. Clones ranked in the top ten supply 0.76% of the sample. Sequenced sample: peripheral blood. These receptor sequences come from a man aged 30-40 years with COVID-19, enrolled during active disease.

The chain employs TRBV3-1 (or the pseudogene TRBV3-2) and TRBJ1-6, with D uncertain. The germline gives CDR1 LGHDT, CDR2 YNNKEL (reference sequence). With 1 base removed from V and 6 bases from J, the gap between germline ends came to 4 bases. The CDR3 totals 13 residues. The CDR3 DNA sequence: TGTGCCAGCAGCCAAGGCAGTAATTCACCCCTCCACTTT. This translates into CASSQGSNSPLHF.

DNA of the CDR3: TGTGCCAGCAGCCAAGATGCGTATTCCACAGATACGCAGTATTTT. Translated, it gives CASSQDAYSTDTQYF. The genes are TRBV3-1 (or the pseudogene TRBV3-2) and TRBJ2-3; D gene unclear. This CDR3 comprises 15 residues. V gave up 0 bases and J gave up 2 bases, with 9 bases separating them. CDR1 is LGHDT, CDR2 YNNKEL, per germline (reference sequence).

CDR3 nucleotide sequence: TGTGCCAGCAGCGCAGGGGTTTTCTACAATGAGCAGTTCTTC. Translated: CASSAGVFYNEQFF. This chain uses TRBV9 with TRBJ2-1; D possibly corresponds to TRBD1 (6 bases). The CDR3 extends over 14 amino acids. Trimming stripped 3 bases from V and 3 bases from J, with 10 bases between. Germline V gene lookup returns CDR1 SGDLS and CDR2 YYNGEE. The complete variable domain, with remaining parts taken from reference TRBV9 and TRBJ2-1, reads DSGVTQTPKHLITATGQRVTLRCSPRSGDLSVYWYQQSLDQGLQFLIQYYNGEERAKGNILERFSAQQFPDLHSELNLSSLELGDSALYFCASSAGVFYNEQFFGPGTRLTVL.

The gene calls are TRBV25-1 and TRBJ1-4; D is perhaps TRBD1 (5 bases). The ends were cut back, 3 bases at V and 2 bases at J, with 10 bases in the middle. Germline V lookup: CDR1 MGHDK, CDR2 SYGVNS. This CDR3 has 15 residues. The DNA for the CDR3 is TGTGCCAGCAGTGAGGGTTCAGGGACTAATGAAAAACTGTTTTTT. Its protein is CASSEGSGTNEKLFF. Filled out from reference TRBV25-1 and TRBJ1-4, the complete variable domain reads EADIYQTPRYLVIGTGKKITLECSQTMGHDKMYWYQQDPGMELHLIHYSYGVNSTEKGDLSSESTVSRIRTEHFPLTLESARPSHTSQYLCASSEGSGTNEKLFFGSGTQLSVL.

V usage is TRBV3-1 (or the pseudogene TRBV3-2) and J usage is TRBJ2-3; D call uncertain. CDR1 is LGHDT, CDR2 YNNKEL, per germline (reference sequence). The CDR3 consists of 13 residues. The V gene lost 0 bases and the J gene lost 9 bases, with 10 bases spanning the gap. The CDR3 spells CASSQDQMGTQYF. The CDR3 DNA follows: TGTGCCAGCAGCCAAGATCAAATGGGCACGCAGTATTTT.

This chain uses TRBV5-1 with TRBJ1-1; D unclear. The CDR3 has 14 residues. Germline CDR1 reads SGHRS; CDR2 reads YFSETQ. The V gene lost 4 bases and the J gene lost 3 bases, with 13 bases spanning the gap. Here the CDR3 reads CASSQTGWDTEAFF. The CDR3 DNA reads as TGCGCCAGCAGCCAGACTGGATGGGACACTGAAGCTTTCTTT.

The CDR3 loop is CATSDSAGTPNTGELFF. In DNA form, the CDR3 reads TGTGCCACCAGTGATTCTGCCGGGACACCGAACACCGGGGAGCTGTTTTTT. The chain joins TRBV24-1 to TRBJ2-2; D perhaps matches TRBD1 (6 bases). In germline, CDR1 is KGHDR, CDR2 SFDVKD. V lost 2 bases to trimming and J lost 0 bases, with 12 bases between them. The CDR3 covers 17 residues.

V usage is TRBV4-1 and J usage is TRBJ2-7, with TRBD2 matching 10 bases. The V gene end was trimmed by 3 bases and the J gene end by 2 bases; junction bases not matched to a gene: 4. Germline CDR1 is MGHRA and CDR2 is YSYEKL. This CDR3 is built from 15 residues. CDR3 bases: TGCGCCAGCAGCCAGAATAGCGGGGGGCCCTACGAGCAGTACTTC. Encoded protein: CASSQNSGGPYEQYF.

The chain couples TRBV30 to TRBJ1-2; 9 bases are a match to TRBD1. Germline CDR1 reads GTSNPN; CDR2 reads SVGIG (reference sequence). The CDR3 contains 13 residues. The J segment lost 6 bases and the V segment lost 2 bases, leaving 4 bases of the junction unmatched. The CDR3 spells CAWSRDRGDGYTF. The CDR3 nucleotides are TGTGCCTGGAGTAGAGACAGGGGGGATGGCTACACCTTC. The full variable domain, completed using reference TRBV30 and TRBJ1-2, is SQTIHQWPATLVQPVGSPLSLECTVEGTSNPNLYWYRQAAGRGLQLLFYSVGIGQISSEVPQNLSASRPQDRQFILSSKKLLLSDSGFYLCAWSRDRGDGYTFGSGTRLTVV.

The V call is TRBV10-3, the J call TRBJ2-5; 7 nucleotides agree with TRBD2. Germline CDR1 and CDR2: ENHRY and SYGVKD. With 10 bases clipped from V and 2 bases from J, the junction kept 7 bases outside the gene matches. CDR3 length: 13 residues. CDR3 bases: TGTGCCACTGCCGGGGGGACTCAAGAGACCCAGTACTTC. Translation gives CATAGGTQETQYF.

J is TRBJ2-3 and V is TRBV6-4; a possible D gene is TRBD2 (5 bases). Germline V CDR1 and CDR2: MRHNA, SNTAGT. The CDR3 runs 15 residues. Trimming removed 2 bases at V and 2 bases at J, with 11 bases between. CDR3 loop: CASSDNPGSTDTQYF. Written as DNA, the CDR3 is TGTGCCAGCAGTGACAATCCGGGGTCCACAGATACGCAGTATTTT.

The genes are TRBV13 and TRBJ2-7; D could derive from TRBD1 or TRBD2 (5 bases each). The length of the CDR3 is 12 residues. Germline values: CDR1 PRHDT, CDR2 FYEKMQ (reference sequence). The V and J ends lost 4 bases and 3 bases respectively, with 7 bases between them. The CDR3 loop reads CASSSGSYEQYF. CDR3 nucleotides: TGTGCCAGCAGCTCAGGGAGCTACGAGCAGTACTTC.

This chain joins TRBV5-1 and TRBJ1-6, with D unclear. Trimming left V 1 base short and J 7 bases short, with 12 bases between. The V gene's germline CDR1 is SGHRS and CDR2 YFSETQ. The CDR3 runs 15 residues. As DNA, the CDR3 is TGCGCCAGCAGCTTGTACGGAATCGGGAATTCACCCCTCCACTTT. This translates into CASSLYGIGNSPLHF.

The V gene is TRBV27, the J gene TRBJ2-7, with TRBD1 matching over 8 bases. Germline lookup yields CDR1 MNHEY and CDR2 SMNVEV (reference sequence). The V and J ends lost 7 bases and 5 bases, in that order; junction bases with no gene match: 16. This CDR3 is 16 amino acids long. CDR3 in amino acids: CASTTNFDRGVHEQYF. The CDR3 DNA reads TGTGCCAGCACCACTAATTTTGACAGGGGAGTCCACGAGCAGTACTTC.

The gene calls are TRBV13 and TRBJ2-1, with D hard to call. The CDR3 extends over 12 amino acids. Trimming left V 1 base short and J 11 bases short, with 9 bases between. Germline CDR1 and CDR2: PRHDT and FYEKMQ (reference sequence). CDR3 coding DNA: TGTGCCAGCAGCTTAGATGGCCATAAGCAGTTCTTC. It encodes CASSLDGHKQFF.

V and J are TRBV5-4 and TRBJ1-2; 7 bases fit TRBD1. V lost 3 bases and J lost 4; bases outside the gene matches: 6. Germline assignment: CDR1 SGHNT and CDR2 YYREEE (reference sequence). There are 14 residues in the CDR3. The CDR3 protein is CASSSQGQPYGYTF. CDR3 nucleotides: TGTGCCAGCAGCTCCCAGGGACAGCCCTATGGCTACACCTTC.

The genes are TRBV5-1 and TRBJ2-3; 7 nucleotides agree with TRBD2. CDR3 length: 15 residues. Germline CDR1 reads SGHRS; CDR2 reads YFSETQ. V trimming: 6 bases; J trimming: 1 base; junction bases outside the gene matches: 8. CDR3 in DNA: TGCGCCAGCAAGGTCGGCGGGGGTGGCACAGATACGCAGTATTTT. It specifies CASKVGGGGTDTQYF. The full variable domain, rest sourced from reference TRBV5-1 and TRBJ2-3, is KAGVTQTPRYLIKTRGQQVTLSCSPISGHRSVSWYQQTPGQGLQFLFEYFSETQRNKGNFPGRFSGRQFSNSRSEMNVSTLELGDSALYLCASKVGGGGTDTQYFGPGTRLTVL.

This chain connects TRBV14 to TRBJ1-2, with TRBD1 matching 7 bases. With V trimmed by 4 bases and J by 8 bases, 13 bases remained unmatched. The CDR3 loop spans 15 amino acids. Germline V gene sequence: CDR1 SGHDN, CDR2 FVKESK. CDR3 sequence reads: CASSRGQAFLWGYTF. The CDR3 region has the DNA TGTGCCAGCAGCCGCGGACAGGCCTTTTTGTGGGGCTACACCTTC.

The table lists this clone with a few counts. The J gene is TRBJ2-7, the V gene TRBV30; 8 bases match TRBD1. Trimming at V came to 0 bases and at J to 0 bases, leaving 10 bases not matched to a gene. Germline CDR1 is GTSNPN and CDR2 is SVGIG (reference sequence). The CDR3 covers 17 residues. The CDR3 bases are TGTGCCTGGAGTGTAGACAGGGGCGGCCCGAGCTCCTACGAGCAGTACTTC. Translated: CAWSVDRGGPSSYEQYF.

The chain has TRBV27 and TRBJ2-1, with TRBD1 matching over 9 bases. Germline V gene sequence: CDR1 MNHEY, CDR2 SMNVEV (reference sequence). This CDR3 has 15 residues. The junction had 6 bases not matched to a gene; V was cut back by 7 bases and J by 2 bases. The CDR3 spells CASTRGTGPYNEQFF. In DNA, the CDR3 is TGTGCCAGCACTCGGGGGACAGGGCCCTACAATGAGCAGTTCTTC.